The clone carrying this TCR beta chain came up a few times. Its specificity is not known. The data originate from a study of a mutant IDH1 vaccine in newly diagnosed glioma. Whole-study context: Vaccination was launched 4-6 weeks after radiotherapy alone, or with temozolomide cycles.

Some clones are missing from TCRdb's copy, which holds only in-frame ones; the method was immunoSEQ multiplex PCR. The table lists under 45,000 clones, 82% of them singletons, with approximately 19% in the top ten. The time point here: week 47, end of study. Doses of 300 ug of mutant IDH1 20-mer peptide were given with topical imiquimod. The sequences come from PBMCs, collected from a glioma patient whose treatment included an IDH1 peptide vaccine. The TCR originated in a man aged 18 to 30 with glioma. Some clones in this sample may be carry-over from other donors' samples.

CDR3 coding DNA: TGTGCCAGTACCCCCGGGGGAACTAGCGGTCTCCAAGAGACCCAGTACTTC. The encoded protein is CASTPGGTSGLQETQYF. The V gene is TRBV19, the J gene TRBJ2-5; 8 bases agree with TRBD2. The CDR3 sequence is 17 residues long. J lost 1 base, V lost 7 bases, and 14 bases had no gene match. Germline V lookup: CDR1 LNHDA, CDR2 SQIVND (reference sequence).